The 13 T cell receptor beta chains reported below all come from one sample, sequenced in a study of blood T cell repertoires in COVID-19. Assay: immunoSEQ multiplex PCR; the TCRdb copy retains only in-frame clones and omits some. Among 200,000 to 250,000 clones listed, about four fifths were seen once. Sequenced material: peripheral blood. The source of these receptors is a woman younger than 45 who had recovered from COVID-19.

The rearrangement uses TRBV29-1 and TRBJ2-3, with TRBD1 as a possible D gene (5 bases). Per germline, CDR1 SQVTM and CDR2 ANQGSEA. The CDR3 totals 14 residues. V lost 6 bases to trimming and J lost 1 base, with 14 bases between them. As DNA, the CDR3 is TGCAGCGTCTCGCCACTACAGGGCACAGATACGCAGTATTTT. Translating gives CSVSPLQGTDTQYF.

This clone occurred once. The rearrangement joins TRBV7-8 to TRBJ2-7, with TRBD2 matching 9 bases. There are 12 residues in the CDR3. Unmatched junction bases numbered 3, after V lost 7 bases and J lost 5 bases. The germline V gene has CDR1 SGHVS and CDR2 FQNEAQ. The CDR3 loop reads CASTIAGDEQYF. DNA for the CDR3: TGTGCCAGCACGATAGCGGGAGACGAGCAGTACTTC.

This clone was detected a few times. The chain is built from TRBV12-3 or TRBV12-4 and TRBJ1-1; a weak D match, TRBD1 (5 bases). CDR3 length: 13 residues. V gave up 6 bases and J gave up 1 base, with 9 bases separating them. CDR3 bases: TGTGCCAGCAGAAGACAGCAGAACACTGAAGCTTTCTTT. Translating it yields CASRRQQNTEAFF.

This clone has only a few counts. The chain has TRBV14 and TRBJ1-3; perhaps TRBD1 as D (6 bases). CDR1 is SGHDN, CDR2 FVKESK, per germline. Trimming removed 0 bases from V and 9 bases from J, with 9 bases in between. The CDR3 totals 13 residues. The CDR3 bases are TGTGCCAGCAGCCAAGATCGGGGGGCCACCATATATTTT. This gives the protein CASSQDRGATIYF.

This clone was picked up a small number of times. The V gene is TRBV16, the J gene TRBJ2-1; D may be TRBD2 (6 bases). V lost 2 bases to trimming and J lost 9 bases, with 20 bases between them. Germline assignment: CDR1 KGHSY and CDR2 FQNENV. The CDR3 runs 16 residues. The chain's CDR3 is CASSQTMITGDLEQFF. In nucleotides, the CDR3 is TGTGCCAGCAGCCAAACGATGATTACGGGGGACCTTGAGCAGTTCTTC.

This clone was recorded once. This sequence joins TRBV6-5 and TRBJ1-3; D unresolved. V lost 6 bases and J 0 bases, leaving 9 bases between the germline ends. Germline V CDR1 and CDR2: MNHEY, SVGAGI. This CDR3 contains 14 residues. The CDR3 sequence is CASRREFSGNTIYF. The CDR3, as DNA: TGTGCCAGCAGGCGGGAGTTCTCTGGAAACACCATATATTTT.

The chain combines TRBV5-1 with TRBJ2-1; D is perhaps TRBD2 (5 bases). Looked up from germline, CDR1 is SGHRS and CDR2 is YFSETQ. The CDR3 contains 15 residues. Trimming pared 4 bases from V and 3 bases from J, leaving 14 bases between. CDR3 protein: CASSHVEGSYNEQFF. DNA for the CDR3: TGCGCCAGCAGCCACGTAGAGGGTAGCTACAATGAGCAGTTCTTC.

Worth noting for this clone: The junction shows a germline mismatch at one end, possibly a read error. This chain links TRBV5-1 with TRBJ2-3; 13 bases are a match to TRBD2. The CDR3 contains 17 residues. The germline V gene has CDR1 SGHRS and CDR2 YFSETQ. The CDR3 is CASSTARLAGGRDAQYF. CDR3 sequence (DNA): TGCGCCAGCAGCACCGCTCGACTAGCGGGGGGCCGAGATGCGCAGTATTTT.

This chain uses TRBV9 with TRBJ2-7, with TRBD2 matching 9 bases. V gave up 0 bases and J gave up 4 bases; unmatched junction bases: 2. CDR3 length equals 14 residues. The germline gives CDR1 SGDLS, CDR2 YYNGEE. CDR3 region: CASSVEGLAYEQYF. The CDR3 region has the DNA TGTGCCAGCAGCGTAGAAGGACTAGCGTACGAGCAGTACTTC. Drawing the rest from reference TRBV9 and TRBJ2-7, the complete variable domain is DSGVTQTPKHLITATGQRVTLRCSPRSGDLSVYWYQQSLDQGLQFLIQYYNGEERAKGNILERFSAQQFPDLHSELNLSSLELGDSALYFCASSVEGLAYEQYFGPGTRLTVT.

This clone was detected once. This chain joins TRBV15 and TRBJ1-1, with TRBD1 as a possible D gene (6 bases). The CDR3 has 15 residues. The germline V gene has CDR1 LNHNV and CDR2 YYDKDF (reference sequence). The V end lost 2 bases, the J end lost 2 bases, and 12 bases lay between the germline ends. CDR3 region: CATSRPGTTNTEAFF. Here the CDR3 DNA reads TGTGCCACCAGCAGACCCGGGACAACCAACACTGAAGCTTTCTTT.

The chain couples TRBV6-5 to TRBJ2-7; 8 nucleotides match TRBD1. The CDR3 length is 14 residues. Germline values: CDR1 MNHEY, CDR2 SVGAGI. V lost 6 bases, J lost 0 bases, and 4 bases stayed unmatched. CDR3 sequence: CASRATGGSYEQYF. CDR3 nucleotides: TGTGCCAGCAGAGCTACAGGGGGCTCCTACGAGCAGTACTTC.

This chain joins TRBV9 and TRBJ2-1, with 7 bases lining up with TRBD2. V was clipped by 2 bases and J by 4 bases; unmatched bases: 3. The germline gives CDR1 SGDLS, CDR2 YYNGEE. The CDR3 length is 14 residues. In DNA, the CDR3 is TGTGCCAGCAGCGTGTCTAGCGGTTACAATGAGCAGTTCTTC. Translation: CASSVSSGYNEQFF.

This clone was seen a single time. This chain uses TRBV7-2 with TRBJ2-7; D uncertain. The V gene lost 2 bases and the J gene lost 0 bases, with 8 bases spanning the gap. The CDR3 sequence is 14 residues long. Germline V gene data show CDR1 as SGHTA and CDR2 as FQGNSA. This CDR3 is CASSLKLRSYEQYF. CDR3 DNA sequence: TGTGCCAGCAGCTTAAAACTCCGCTCCTACGAGCAGTACTTC.